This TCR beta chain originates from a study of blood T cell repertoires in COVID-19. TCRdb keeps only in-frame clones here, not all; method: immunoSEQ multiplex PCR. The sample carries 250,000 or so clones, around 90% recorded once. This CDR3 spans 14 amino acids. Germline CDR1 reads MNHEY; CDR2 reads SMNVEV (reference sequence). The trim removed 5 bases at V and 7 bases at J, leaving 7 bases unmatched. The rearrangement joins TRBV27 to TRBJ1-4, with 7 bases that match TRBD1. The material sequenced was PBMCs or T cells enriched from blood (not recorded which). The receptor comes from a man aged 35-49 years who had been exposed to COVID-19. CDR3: CASSLRGFGEKLFF. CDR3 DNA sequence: TGTGCCAGCAGTCTCAGGGGGTTCGGTGAAAAACTGTTTTTT.